What follows are 26 T cell receptor beta chains derived from one specimen sequenced in a study of post-analysis software for immune sequencing data. General observations from the study: Five TRBV segments, TRBV5-6, TRBV5-1 and TRBV20-1 among them, were found more frequent in patients than controls.

Prepared TCR beta cDNA libraries contained unique molecular identifiers. One entry per CDR3 protein results from TCRdb running MiXCR on the PCR reads. The sample holds about 200,000 distinct CDR3 sequences, roughly 30% seen once. Their antigen targets remain unknown. The sequenced sample was blood. All receptors come from a girl between 2 and 17 years old with multiple sclerosis.

This clonotype was observed a few times. The chain carries TRBV20-1 and TRBJ1-1; D is unresolved. Germline V lookup: CDR1 DFQATT, CDR2 SNEGSKA (reference sequence). Trimming shortened V by 0 bases and J by 1 base, and 12 bases separated the two germline ends. There are 15 residues in the CDR3. The CDR3 DNA sequence: TGCAGTGCTAGAGATCTGGGCGGTACGAACACTGAAGCTTTCTTT. The encoded protein is CSARDLGGTNTEAFF.

This clonotype has more than one count but fewer than ten. This sequence joins TRBV28 and TRBJ2-7; TRBD2 matches 8 bases. The germline gives CDR1 MDHEN, CDR2 SYDVKM. The CDR3 runs 16 residues. The V gene end was trimmed by 6 bases and the J gene end by 2 bases; junction bases not matched to a gene: 12. For the CDR3, the DNA is TGTGCCAGCAGGGGGCAGGGCGGGAGGCTCCCCTACGAGCAGTACTTC. Translated, it gives CASRGQGGRLPYEQYF.

Only a few counts were recorded for this clonotype. This clone may be a read error of a much larger clone one base away. CDR3 region: CSGEKEGYEQYF. The CDR3 DNA is TGCAGCGGTGAGAAGGAGGGCTACGAGCAGTACTTC. V and J are TRBV29-1 and TRBJ2-7; D might be TRBD2 (6 bases). V was trimmed by 7 bases and J by 3 bases, leaving 13 bases between them. CDR3 size: 12 residues. Germline CDR1 is SQVTM and CDR2 is ANQGSEA.

As regards this clonotype: Since no conserved phenylalanine or tryptophan closes the CDR3, a read error is the likely cause. V gene TRBV7-8 combines with J gene TRBJ2-7; 7 nucleotides agree with TRBD2. This CDR3 contains 13 residues. The V segment lost 8 bases and the J segment 6 bases; nucleotides outside the gene matches: 10. The germline V gene encodes CDR1 SGHVS and CDR2 FQNEAQ. The CDR3 here is CASGGGYSSEQYC. The CDR3 DNA reads TGTGCCAGCGGGGGGGGTTACAGCTCCGAGCAGTACTGC.

This chain uses TRBV29-1 with TRBJ1-2, with 8 bases matching TRBD1. There are 13 residues in the CDR3. The germline V gene encodes CDR1 SQVTM and CDR2 ANQGSEA. V trimming: 3 bases; J trimming: 5 bases; junction bases outside the gene matches: 5. CDR3 loop: CSVDVTGGYGYTF. The DNA for the CDR3 is TGCAGCGTTGATGTCACAGGGGGGTATGGCTACACCTTC.

This rearrangement joins TRBV5-1 to TRBJ1-1; perhaps TRBD1 as D (5 bases). The CDR3 spans 15 residues. Germline V CDR1 and CDR2: SGHRS, YFSETQ. Trimming pared 7 bases from V and 0 bases from J, leaving 16 bases between. CDR3 loop: CASSHGGILNTEAFF. For the CDR3, the DNA is TGCGCCAGCTCCCATGGGGGGATCCTGAACACTGAAGCTTTCTTT.

In regard to this clonotype: A read error is possible here, since a much larger clone lies one base away. The rearrangement uses TRBV5-1 and TRBJ2-4; D gene ambiguous. The DNA matches TRBJ2-7 better at its end, which makes the J call doubtful. The CDR3 has 12 amino acids. Per the germline V gene, CDR1 is SGHRS and CDR2 is YFSETQ. CDR3 sequence reads: CASSLELDEQYF. The CDR3 DNA sequence: TGCGCCAGCAGCTTGGAGCTGGACGAGCAGTACTTC.

This clonotype was observed at least ten times. The chain uses TRBV5-1 and TRBJ2-1, with no clear D. Germline loops: CDR1 SGHRS, CDR2 YFSETQ. The CDR3 spans 14 residues. The germline V and J ends were trimmed by 6 bases and 5 bases, with 15 bases remaining between them. The CDR3 DNA reads TGCGCCAGCAAGCGCGTTGTAGGGAACAATGAGCAGTTCTTC. Translating gives CASKRVVGNNEQFF.

This clonotype was seen at least ten times. The chain links TRBV5-1 to TRBJ2-1; no clear D. This CDR3 is 12 amino acids long. Germline V lookup: CDR1 SGHRS, CDR2 YFSETQ. V dropped 0 bases and J dropped 7 bases, with 5 bases sitting between them. The CDR3 protein is CASSLDLNEQFF. The CDR3, as DNA: TGCGCCAGCAGCTTGGACCTAAATGAGCAGTTCTTC.

This clonotype was found many times. The chain is built from TRBV12-3 or TRBV12-4 and TRBJ1-5, with D uncertain. V gave up 8 bases and J gave up 5 bases, with 10 bases separating them. This CDR3 is 12 amino acids long. The chain's CDR3 is CASGTEDQPQHF. For the CDR3, the DNA is TGTGCCAGCGGAACAGAAGATCAGCCCCAGCATTTT.

With regard to this clonotype: This could be a read error, since a much larger clone is one nucleotide away. The V gene is TRBV5-1, the J gene TRBJ2-3; D unresolved. The J call is uncertain, as TRBJ1-5 better fits the DNA end. This CDR3 comprises 14 residues. Germline CDR1 is SGHRS and CDR2 is YFSETQ. The chain's CDR3 is CASSPISGTDTQHF. The CDR3 nucleotides read TGCGCCAGCAGTCCGATTAGCGGCACAGATACGCAGCATTTT.

This chain joins TRBV20-1 and TRBJ1-2; TRBD1 agrees at 7 bases. In germline, CDR1 is DFQATT, CDR2 SNEGSKA (reference sequence). The CDR3 totals 17 residues. After removal of 6 bases from V and 7 bases from J, the junction contained 23 bases not matched to a gene. The CDR3 here is CSATAPGQFRRTRGYTF. The CDR3 DNA sequence: TGCAGTGCCACGGCTCCGGGACAGTTTCGTCGGACTCGTGGCTACACCTTC.

This clonotype came up many times. The genes are TRBV29-1 and TRBJ2-3, with 11 bases aligning to TRBD1. The CDR3 loop spans 15 amino acids. Germline assignment: CDR1 SQVTM and CDR2 ANQGSEA. The ends lost 3 bases at V and 4 bases at J; junction bases unmatched: 6. The CDR3 sequence: CSVEPDRGQADTQYF. DNA of the CDR3: TGCAGCGTTGAGCCGGACAGGGGGCAGGCAGATACGCAGTATTTT.

This clonotype was counted many times. The V gene is TRBV20-1, the J gene TRBJ2-3; the match to TRBD2 covers 7 bases. There are 15 residues in the CDR3. J was trimmed by 3 bases and V by 0 bases; bases with no gene match: 6. Looked up from germline, CDR1 is DFQATT and CDR2 is SNEGSKA (reference sequence). The CDR3, as DNA: TGCAGTGCTAGAGACCCTGCGGGAGTGACAGATACGCAGTATTTT. Translated: CSARDPAGVTDTQYF.

This clonotype was counted ten times or more. The chain couples TRBV5-1 to TRBJ2-1; TRBD1 matches 7 bases. This CDR3 contains 17 residues. The J segment lost 5 bases and the V segment lost 4 bases, leaving 15 bases of the junction unmatched. Germline values: CDR1 SGHRS, CDR2 YFSETQ. The DNA of the CDR3 is TGCGCCAGCAGCCACGGACAGGTGAGCCCTGAAAACAATGAGCAGTTCTTC. Its protein product is CASSHGQVSPENNEQFF.

V usage is TRBV19 and J usage is TRBJ1-4; 7 bases line up with TRBD1. Unmatched junction bases numbered 7, after V lost 3 bases and J lost 6 bases. Germline CDR1 is LNHDA and CDR2 is SQIVND (reference sequence). CDR3 length: 15 amino acids. In nucleotides, the CDR3 is TGTGCCAGTAGTATGAGAGGGGGCGGCGATGAAAAACTGTTTTTT. This gives the protein CASSMRGGGDEKLFF.

This clonotype turned up a few times. With a much larger clone just one base away, this may be a read error. The V gene is TRBV7-9, the J gene TRBJ2-5, with TRBD2 matching 9 bases. The germline V gene encodes CDR1 SEHNR and CDR2 FQNEAQ (reference sequence). The CDR3 has 14 residues. This CDR3 is CAGSAQLAGETQYF. CDR3 nucleotide sequence: TGTGCCGGCAGCGCCCAGCTAGCGGGGGAGACCCAGTACTTC.

This clonotype was seen ten or more times. V usage is TRBV5-1 and J usage is TRBJ2-1; TRBD2 agrees at 11 bases. The germline CDR1 and CDR2 sequences are SGHRS and YFSETQ. This CDR3 has 14 amino acids. The V gene end was trimmed by 1 base and the J gene end by 6 bases; junction bases not matched to a gene: 0. The CDR3, as DNA: TGCGCCAGCAGCTTGACTAGCGGGAGCAATGAGCAGTTCTTC. Amino acid sequence: CASSLTSGSNEQFF. Full variable domain (outside the CDR3, taken from reference TRBV5-1 and TRBJ2-1): KAGVTQTPRYLIKTRGQQVTLSCSPISGHRSVSWYQQTPGQGLQFLFEYFSETQRNKGNFPGRFSGRQFSNSRSEMNVSTLELGDSALYLCASSLTSGSNEQFFGPGTRLTVL.

As for this clonotype: Sequence at one end of the junction differs from germline and may be a read error. The chain employs TRBV7-9 and TRBJ2-1; D possibly uses TRBD1 or TRBD2 (5 bases each). Per germline, CDR1 SEHNR and CDR2 FQNEAQ (reference sequence). CDR3 length: 16 amino acids. CDR3 loop: CASSRTGPSSYNEQFF. CDR3 nucleotide sequence: TGCGCCAGCAGTCGGACGGGACCAAGCTCCTACAATGAGCAGTTCTTC.

Concerning this clonotype: Being one base from a much bigger clone, this may be a read error. The J gene is TRBJ1-2, the V gene TRBV18, with a tentative D call TRBD1 (6 bases). The CDR3 is made up of 14 amino acids. Germline assignment: CDR1 KGHSH and CDR2 LQKENI. CDR3 amino acids: CANSPRTESYGYTF. CDR3 DNA sequence: TGTGCCAACTCACCACGGACAGAGAGCTATGGCTACACCTTC.

Regarding this clonotype: A read error may explain this, as a much larger clone is one base away. CDR3 sequence reads: CASSSPSGALRDTQYF. CDR3 nucleotides: TGTGCCAGCAGTTCCCCTAGCGGGGCCCTCCGAGATACGCAGTATTTT. The chain is built from TRBV11-2 and TRBJ2-3, with 9 bases that match TRBD2. CDR1 is SGHAT and CDR2 is FQNNGV in the germline V gene. V lost 6 bases, J lost 5 bases, and 12 bases stayed unmatched. This CDR3 contains 16 residues.

The V and J genes are TRBV11-2 and TRBJ2-7; TRBD1 is a possible D gene (7 bases). The DNA end favors TRBJ2-5, so the J call may be wrong. Per the germline V gene, CDR1 is SGHAT and CDR2 is FQNNGV. The CDR3 spans 14 residues. The CDR3 is CASSILQGRETQYF. The CDR3 nucleotides read TGTGCCAGCAGCATACTACAGGGGAGGGAGACCCAGTACTTC.

This sequence joins TRBV20-1 and TRBJ2-1; 11 bases align to TRBD2. J gave up 4 bases and V 2 bases, and 4 bases lay outside the gene matches. The CDR3 sequence is 15 residues long. Germline CDR1 DFQATT, CDR2 SNEGSKA (reference sequence). The CDR3: CSARKGLADYNEQFF. CDR3 coding DNA: TGCAGTGCTAGAAAGGGACTAGCGGATTACAATGAGCAGTTCTTC.

V gene TRBV11-2 combines with J gene TRBJ2-7, with D perhaps matching TRBD1 (6 bases). The germline gives CDR1 SGHAT, CDR2 FQNNGV. There are 15 residues in the CDR3. V gave up 1 base and J gave up 3 bases, with 13 bases separating them. This CDR3 reads CASSLVWGPDYEQYF. CDR3 coding DNA: TGTGCCAGCAGCTTAGTATGGGGGCCAGACTACGAGCAGTACTTC.

This clonotype was counted ten times or more. The chain has TRBV5-6 and TRBJ2-3; TRBD2 agrees at 8 bases. The CDR3 is made up of 12 amino acids. Germline V CDR1 and CDR2: SGHDT, YYEEEE. The ends lost 4 bases at V and 6 bases at J; junction bases unmatched: 1. The CDR3 DNA is TGTGCCAGCAGCAGACTAGCGGATACGCAGTATTTT. Translation gives CASSRLADTQYF.

The chain carries TRBV20-1 and TRBJ1-5; a weak D match, TRBD1 (6 bases). The ends were cut back, 1 base at V and 2 bases at J, with 15 bases in the middle. The germline CDR1 and CDR2 sequences are DFQATT and SNEGSKA (reference sequence). The CDR3 has 16 amino acids. CDR3 DNA: TGCAGTGCTAGAGTTTCTGGACAGAAGGGCAATCAGCCCCAGCATTTT. It yields the protein CSARVSGQKGNQPQHF.